This T cell receptor beta chain comes out of a study of cytomegalovirus exposure and HLA in healthy donors. General observations from the study: Most sequenced TCRs were rare (though some public TCRs occurred in many donors).

The donors were members of the approximately 120-subject validation cohort (separate from the roughly 700-subject first cohort). Some clones are missing from TCRdb's copy, which holds only in-frame ones; the method was immunoSEQ multiplex PCR. The sample has roughly 180,000 clones, approximately 89% seen once; the top ten hold approximately 7%. Per germline, CDR1 SGHTA and CDR2 FQGNSA. This CDR3 is built from 15 residues. After removal of 5 bases from V and 8 bases from J, the junction contained 12 bases not matched to a gene. This clone was counted once. The antigen remains unidentified. The sequencing sample was made of PBMCs. V and J are TRBV7-2 and TRBJ1-2; TRBD1 aligns across 9 bases. The TCR comes from a man aged 30 to 39 in good health and CMV-seropositive. The DNA for the CDR3 is TGTGCCAGCAGCCTAAGAACAGGGGGCGGGTCAGGCTACACCTTC. Protein: CASSLRTGGGSGYTF.